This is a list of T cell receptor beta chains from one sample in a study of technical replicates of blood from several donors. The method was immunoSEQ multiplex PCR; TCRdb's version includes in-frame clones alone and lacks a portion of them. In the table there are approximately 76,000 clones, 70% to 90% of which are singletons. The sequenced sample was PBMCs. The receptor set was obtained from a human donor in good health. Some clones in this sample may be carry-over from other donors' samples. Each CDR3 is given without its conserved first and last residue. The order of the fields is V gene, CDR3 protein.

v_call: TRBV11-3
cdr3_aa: ASSLGTGENTEAF

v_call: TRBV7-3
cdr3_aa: ASSFRQGAGEQY

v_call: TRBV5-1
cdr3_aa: ASSPGFTEAF

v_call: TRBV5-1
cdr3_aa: ASSADRGAYEQY

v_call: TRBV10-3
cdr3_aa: ATSHPDRNNQPQH

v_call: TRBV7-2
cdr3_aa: ASSRGTSGFTYEQY

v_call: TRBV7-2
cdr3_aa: ASSLLGPAYGYT

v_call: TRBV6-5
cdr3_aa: ASRVLRGPEGEAF

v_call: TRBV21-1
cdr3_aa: ASSKATGAEAF

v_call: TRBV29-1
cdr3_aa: SVKKGQNNEKLF

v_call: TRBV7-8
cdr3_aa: ASSLNGGGVTDTQY

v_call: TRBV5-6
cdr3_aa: ASSLVGNPGDYGYT

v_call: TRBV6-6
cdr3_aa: ASNRGYEQF

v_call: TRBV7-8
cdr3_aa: ASSSQAVETQY

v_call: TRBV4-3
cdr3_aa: ASSQGAGNQPQH

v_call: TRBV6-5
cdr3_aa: ASSPGTSGSYEQY

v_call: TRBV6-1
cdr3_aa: ASSEVATTGELF

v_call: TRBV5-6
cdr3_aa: ASSLPAGNYGYT

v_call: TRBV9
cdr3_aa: ASSVGTINNEQF

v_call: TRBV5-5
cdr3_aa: ASSPGTGGFGELF

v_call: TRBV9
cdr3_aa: ASSPRPGEPETQY

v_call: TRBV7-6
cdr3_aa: ASSLAPRSGTGDFRSYNEQF

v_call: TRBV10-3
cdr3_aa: AISESAGGSYEQY